This passage covers 28 T cell receptor beta chains from one sample sequenced in a study of T cell responses to AZD1222 COVID-19 vaccine (dated by TCRdb to the early 2020s). Library preparation used the immunoSEQ multiplex PCR assay. The table was pulled from immuneACCESS by TCRdb, which kept in-frame rearrangements only. Such tables lose some clones; where checked, under half of the loss comes from unresolved V genes, and the rest has no known cause. The sample table holds some 170,000 clones, of which more than 85% were seen once. The top ten clonotypes cover 1.5% to 2% of the sample. Per the publication, the time point label means: about 28 days (+/-7) after the second vaccine dose. The sequenced sample was peripheral blood, obtained 28 days after the second AZD1222 dose. These receptors were collected from an adult who received the AZD1222 COVID-19 vaccine.

The rearrangement joins TRBV2 to TRBJ2-7, with D possibly called TRBD1 or TRBD2 (5 bases each). Trimming stripped 8 bases from V and 0 bases from J, with 14 bases between. CDR1 is SNHLY, CDR2 FYNNEI, per germline. The CDR3 runs 14 residues. The CDR3 here is CASRPAGSSYEQYF. CDR3 bases: TGTGCCAGCCGGCCGGCAGGGAGCTCCTACGAGCAGTACTTC. Complete variable domain (other parts from reference TRBV2 and TRBJ2-7): EPEVTQTPSHQVTQMGQEVILRCVPISNHLYFYWYRQILGQKVEFLVSFYNNEISEKSEIFDDQFSVERPDGSNFTLKIRSTKLEDSAMYFCASRPAGSSYEQYFGPGTRLTVT.

The rearrangement joins TRBV5-1 to TRBJ2-6; possible D gene TRBD1, 5 bases. This CDR3 is 14 amino acids long. Germline CDR1 and CDR2: SGHRS and YFSETQ. The V gene lost 8 bases and the J gene lost 2 bases, with 11 bases spanning the gap. For the CDR3, the DNA is TGCGCCAGTTTCCAGGGAACTGGGGCCAACGTCCTGACTTTC. It translates to CASFQGTGANVLTF.

The CDR3 spells CASSPRASAQETQYF. For the CDR3, the DNA is TGTGCCAGCAGCCCTAGGGCTAGCGCTCAAGAGACCCAGTACTTC. The chain is built from TRBV11-2 and TRBJ2-5; the D gene is possibly TRBD2 (6 bases). This CDR3 spans 15 amino acids. Trimming took off 5 bases at V and 2 bases at J, with 15 bases between the two ends. Per the germline V gene, CDR1 is SGHAT and CDR2 is FQNNGV. Full variable domain (remainder filled in from reference TRBV11-2 and TRBJ2-5): EAGVAQSPRYKIIEKRQSVAFWCNPISGHATLYWYQQILGQGPKLLIQFQNNGVVDDSQLPKDRFSAERLKGVDSTLKIQPAKLEDSAVYLCASSPRASAQETQYFGPGTRLLVL.

Comment on this clone: In the same sample, other DNA sequences code for this CDR3. The rearrangement uses TRBV2 and TRBJ1-5, with TRBD1 identical over 7 bases. CDR1 SNHLY and CDR2 FYNNEI come from the germline V gene. This CDR3 comprises 13 residues. V shed 4 bases and J 4 bases; nucleotides not matched to a gene: 1. This CDR3 reads CASSATGNQPQHF. As DNA, the CDR3 is TGTGCCAGCAGTGCGACAGGGAATCAGCCCCAGCATTTT. Filled out from reference TRBV2 and TRBJ1-5, the complete variable domain reads EPEVTQTPSHQVTQMGQEVILRCVPISNHLYFYWYRQILGQKVEFLVSFYNNEISEKSEIFDDQFSVERPDGSNFTLKIRSTKLEDSAMYFCASSATGNQPQHFGDGTRLSIL.

V usage is TRBV2 and J usage is TRBJ1-4, with D possibly being TRBD1 (6 bases). The germline V gene has CDR1 SNHLY and CDR2 FYNNEI. Trimming shortened V by 3 bases and J by 8 bases, and 13 bases separated the two germline ends. The CDR3 covers 14 residues. The CDR3 coding sequence is TGTGCCAGCAGTGACCAGGGGATGCGGGAAAAACTGTTTTTT. This codes for CASSDQGMREKLFF.

The chain links TRBV19 to TRBJ1-1; D possibly corresponds to TRBD1 (6 bases). Germline V gene lookup returns CDR1 LNHDA and CDR2 SQIVND (reference sequence). Trimming took off 1 base at V and 5 bases at J, with 11 bases between the two ends. The CDR3 loop spans 14 amino acids. CDR3 amino acids: CASSIGGGRTEAFF. The CDR3, as DNA: TGTGCCAGTAGTATAGGTGGGGGGCGGACTGAAGCTTTCTTT.

This clone was counted a single time. The chain joins TRBV18 to TRBJ2-3, with D tentatively TRBD1 (6 bases). The CDR3 length is 13 residues. V lost 5 bases, J lost 0 bases, and 6 bases lay in between. Germline V CDR1 and CDR2: KGHSH, LQKENI. DNA of the CDR3: TGTGCCAGCTCAGACAGGAGCACAGATACGCAGTATTTT. It specifies CASSDRSTDTQYF. Variable domain in full (rest from reference TRBV18 and TRBJ2-3): NAGVMQNPRHLVRRRGQEARLRCSPMKGHSHVYWYRQLPEEGLKFMVYLQKENIIDESGMPKERFSAEFPKEGPSILRIQQVVRGDSAAYFCASSDRSTDTQYFGPGTRLTVL.

CDR3 in amino acids: CASSLETGGLVNTEAFF. The CDR3 DNA is TGTGCCAGCAGCTTAGAGACAGGGGGCTTGGTGAACACTGAAGCTTTCTTT. The genes are TRBV7-9 and TRBJ1-1, with TRBD1 identical over 10 bases. The V gene end was trimmed by 1 base and the J gene end by 0 bases; junction bases not matched to a gene: 5. Germline assignment: CDR1 SEHNR and CDR2 FQNEAQ (reference sequence). The CDR3 covers 17 residues.

The CDR3, as DNA: TGTGCCAGCATACAATCGGACAGCTACACTGAAGCTTTCTTT. Amino acids: CASIQSDSYTEAFF. The rearrangement links TRBV3-1 (or the pseudogene TRBV3-2) to TRBJ1-1; maybe TRBD1 (6 bases). This CDR3 is built from 14 residues. V shed 7 bases and J shed 3 bases, with 15 bases lying between them. Germline loops: CDR1 LGHDT, CDR2 YNNKEL (reference sequence).

The chain recombines TRBV12-3 or TRBV12-4 with TRBJ2-7; D is undetermined. Trimming took 3 bases from V and 2 from J, leaving 8 bases between them. CDR3 size: 13 residues. CDR3 DNA: TGTGCCAGCAGTTTGCGTGGGACCTACGAGCAGTACTTC. Its protein is CASSLRGTYEQYF.

This chain uses TRBV27 with TRBJ1-6; weak D call: TRBD1 (5 bases). The germline V gene encodes CDR1 MNHEY and CDR2 SMNVEV (reference sequence). Trimming took off 6 bases at V and 7 bases at J, with 10 bases between the two ends. This CDR3 has 13 amino acids. For the CDR3, the DNA is TGTGCCAGCAGGGGGGGGGTAAATTCACCCCTCCACTTT. Its protein product is CASRGGVNSPLHF.

The chain is built from TRBV20-1 and TRBJ2-7; D gene uncertain. Trimming took 6 bases from V and 4 from J, leaving 10 bases between them. CDR1 and CDR2 from the germline V gene are DFQATT and SNEGSKA (reference sequence). The CDR3 length is 11 residues. The chain's CDR3 is CSAQEMYEQYF. CDR3 sequence (DNA): TGCAGTGCCCAAGAAATGTACGAGCAGTACTTC.

J is TRBJ1-3 and V is TRBV21-1; TRBD1 was called by the table and not checked on the DNA. TRBV21-1 is termed a pseudogene. This CDR3 spans 20 amino acids. CDR3 region: CASILFPGHRRGLSGNTIYF. The CDR3 DNA reads TGTGCCAGCATCCTCTTCCCGGGACACCGTAGGGGCCTCTCTGGAAACACCATATATTTT.

The chain employs TRBV29-1 and TRBJ2-5; 8 nucleotides align to TRBD1. Looked up from germline, CDR1 is SQVTM and CDR2 is ANQGSEA. This CDR3 is built from 13 residues. Unmatched junction bases numbered 8, after V lost 7 bases and J lost 4 bases. The chain's CDR3 is CSAQQGVRETQYF. The CDR3, as DNA: TGCAGCGCGCAACAGGGGGTGAGAGAGACCCAGTACTTC.

The chain employs TRBV9 and TRBJ2-2, with a tentative D call TRBD2 (6 bases). Germline V CDR1 and CDR2: SGDLS, YYNGEE. This CDR3 region has 17 residues. V lost 3 bases and J lost 7, with 22 bases in between. As DNA, the CDR3 is TGTGCCAGCAGCGCCCACAACTGGGCGGAGCGGGTCGGGGAGCTGTTTTTT. Protein: CASSAHNWAERVGELFF.

A single count supports this clone. The chain's CDR3 is CASTQGQERDGYTF. In DNA form, the CDR3 reads TGTGCCAGCACCCAAGGACAGGAGAGGGATGGCTACACCTTC. The rearrangement links TRBV6-5 to TRBJ1-2, with 7 bases that match TRBD1. V dropped 7 bases and J dropped 6; count of bases not matched to a gene: 11. Germline V gene sequence: CDR1 MNHEY, CDR2 SVGAGI. CDR3 length: 14 residues.

The CDR3 nucleotides read TGTGCCAGCAGTTTCCCAAACAGGGTTACGGGCAATCAGCCCCAGCATTTT. This encodes CASSFPNRVTGNQPQHF. This chain links TRBV28 with TRBJ1-5; tentatively, D is TRBD1 (6 bases). Germline lookup yields CDR1 MDHEN and CDR2 SYDVKM. V dropped 3 bases and J dropped 2 bases, with 17 bases sitting between them. The CDR3 runs to 17 residues.

This chain joins TRBV29-1 and TRBJ2-7, with TRBD1 matching over 9 bases. The CDR3 runs 12 residues. Trimming at V came to 7 bases and at J to 2 bases, leaving 3 bases not matched to a gene. The V gene's germline CDR1 is SQVTM and CDR2 ANQGSEA. CDR3 bases: TGCAGCGGACAGGGGGGAGCCTACGAGCAGTACTTC. It yields the protein CSGQGGAYEQYF.

V is TRBV19 and J is TRBJ1-4; D remains ambiguous. V was cut by 1 base and J by 0 bases, with 9 bases left in between. Per the germline V gene, CDR1 is LNHDA and CDR2 is SQIVND (reference sequence). This CDR3 contains 16 residues. The CDR3 here is CASSIGRLSTNEKLFF. The CDR3 coding sequence is TGTGCCAGTAGTATAGGGCGACTTTCAACTAATGAAAAACTGTTTTTT.

Concerning this clone: Other DNA sequences from this sample encode an identical CDR3 as well. V gene TRBV11-3 combines with J gene TRBJ1-1, with TRBD1 as a possible D gene (5 bases). From germline, CDR1 is SGHNT and CDR2 YENEEA. Between the trimmed V and J ends, which lost 5 bases and 1 base, there was a span of 8 bases. This CDR3 is 13 amino acids long. The DNA for the CDR3 is TGTGCCAGCAGCCTCGACAGGAACACTGAAGCTTTCTTT. This translates into CASSLDRNTEAFF.

In its sample, this clone was seen once. Other DNA sequences in this specimen translate into the identical CDR3. J is TRBJ2-7 and V is TRBV18, with D uncertain. The CDR3 runs 12 residues. Trimming stripped 4 bases from V and 2 bases from J, with 6 bases between. Germline V lookup: CDR1 KGHSH, CDR2 LQKENI. This CDR3 is CASSQGTYEQYF. CDR3 coding DNA: TGTGCCAGCTCACAGGGTACCTACGAGCAGTACTTC.

CDR3 region: CASSIVNRGRYNQPQHF. In DNA form, the CDR3 reads TGTGCCAGTAGTATAGTCAACCGAGGCAGATACAATCAGCCCCAGCATTTT. J is TRBJ1-5 and V is TRBV19; D ambiguous. This CDR3 is 17 amino acids long. Trimming stripped 1 base from V and 3 bases from J, with 16 bases between. In germline, CDR1 is LNHDA, CDR2 SQIVND (reference sequence).

A remark on this clone: The same CDR3 arises from other DNA sequences in this sample as well. The chain joins TRBV27 to TRBJ1-1; 7 nucleotides align to TRBD1. The CDR3 is made up of 13 amino acids. V gave up 2 bases and J gave up 5 bases; unmatched junction bases: 2. Germline V gives CDR1 MNHEY, CDR2 SMNVEV (reference sequence). Written as DNA, the CDR3 is TGTGCCAGCAGTTTAGTCAGGGGGACTGAAGCTTTCTTT. Residues: CASSLVRGTEAFF.

This sequence joins TRBV5-1 and TRBJ2-5, with D possibly being TRBD1 or TRBD2 (5 bases each). Germline assignment: CDR1 SGHRS and CDR2 YFSETQ. The CDR3 is 15 residues long. Between the trimmed V and J ends, which lost 4 bases and 4 bases, there was a span of 17 bases. CDR3 residues: CASSAGTPTRETQYF. In DNA, the CDR3 is TGCGCCAGCAGCGCCGGGACGCCCACGCGAGAGACCCAGTACTTC.

The chain couples TRBV7-9 to TRBJ1-5; D is possibly TRBD1 (5 bases). Trimming took off 5 bases at V and 11 bases at J, with 16 bases between the two ends. CDR1 and CDR2 (germline): SEHNR, FQNEAQ (reference sequence). This CDR3 is 13 amino acids long. CDR3 residues: CASSRGVGQAQHF. The CDR3 coding sequence is TGTGCCAGCAGCCGTGGGGTGGGGCAAGCCCAGCATTTT.

The V call is TRBV27, the J call TRBJ2-7, with D possibly being TRBD1 or TRBD2 (5 bases each). The ends were cut back, 5 bases at V and 1 base at J, with 18 bases in the middle. This CDR3 comprises 16 residues. Germline V gene sequence: CDR1 MNHEY, CDR2 SMNVEV (reference sequence). Here the CDR3 DNA reads TGTGCCAGCAGTCCACATAACGGGGCGGAATCCTACGAGCAGTACTTC. Encoded protein: CASSPHNGAESYEQYF.

The rearrangement links TRBV10-2 to TRBJ1-5; a possible D gene is TRBD1 (5 bases). The CDR3 contains 13 residues. V dropped 6 bases and J dropped 5 bases, with 11 bases sitting between them. Germline V CDR1 and CDR2: WSHSY, SAAADI. The CDR3 nucleotides are TGCGCCAGCAGGCAGGGACGGGATCAGCCCCAGCATTTT. As protein: CASRQGRDQPQHF.

V gene TRBV11-2 combines with J gene TRBJ1-1; D not resolved. Germline lookup yields CDR1 SGHAT and CDR2 FQNNGV. The CDR3 length is 14 residues. With 5 bases removed from V and 4 bases from J, the gap between germline ends came to 14 bases. DNA for the CDR3: TGTGCCAGCAGCCGAGACTCCCTGGGCACTGAAGCTTTCTTT. Amino acids: CASSRDSLGTEAFF.